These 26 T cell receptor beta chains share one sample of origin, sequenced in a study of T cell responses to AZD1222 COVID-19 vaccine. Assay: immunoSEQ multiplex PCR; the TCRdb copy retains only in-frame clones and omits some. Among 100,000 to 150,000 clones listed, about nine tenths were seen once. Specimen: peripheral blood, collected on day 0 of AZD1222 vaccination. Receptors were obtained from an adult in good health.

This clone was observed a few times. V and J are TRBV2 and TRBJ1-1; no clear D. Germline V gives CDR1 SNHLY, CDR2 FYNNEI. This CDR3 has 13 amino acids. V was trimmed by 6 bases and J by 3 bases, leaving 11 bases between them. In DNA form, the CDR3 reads TGTGCCAGCAGCCTCCAGACGCACACTGAAGCTTTCTTT. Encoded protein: CASSLQTHTEAFF.

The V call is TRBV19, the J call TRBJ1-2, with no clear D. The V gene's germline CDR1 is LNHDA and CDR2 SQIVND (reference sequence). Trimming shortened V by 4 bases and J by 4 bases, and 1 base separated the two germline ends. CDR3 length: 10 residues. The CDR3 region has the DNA TGTGCCAGTAGTAGCTATGGCTACACCTTC. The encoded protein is CASSSYGYTF. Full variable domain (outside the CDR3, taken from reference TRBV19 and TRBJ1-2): DGGITQSPKYLFRKEGQNVTLSCEQNLNHDAMYWYRQDPGQGLRLIYYSQIVNDFQKGDIAEGYSVSREKKESFPLTVTSAQKNPTAFYLCASSSYGYTFGSGTRLTVV.

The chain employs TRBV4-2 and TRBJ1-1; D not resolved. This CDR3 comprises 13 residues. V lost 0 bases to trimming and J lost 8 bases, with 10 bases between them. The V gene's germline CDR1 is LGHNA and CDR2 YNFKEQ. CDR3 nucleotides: TGTGCCAGCAGCCAAGACAGGATTGTAGAAGCTTTCTTT. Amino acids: CASSQDRIVEAFF.

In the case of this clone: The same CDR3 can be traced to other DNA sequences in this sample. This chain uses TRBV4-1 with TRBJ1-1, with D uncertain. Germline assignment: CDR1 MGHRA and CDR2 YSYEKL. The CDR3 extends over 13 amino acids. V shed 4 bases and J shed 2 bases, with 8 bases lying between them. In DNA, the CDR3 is TGCGCCAGCAGCCCCGGAGGTAACACTGAAGCTTTCTTT. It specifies CASSPGGNTEAFF.

The CDR3 here is CASSPVRDRGLTGANVLTF. The CDR3 DNA is TGTGCCAGCTCACCAGTTAGGGACAGGGGGTTGACTGGGGCCAACGTCCTGACTTTC. The V call is TRBV18, the J call TRBJ2-6; 11 bases are shared with TRBD1. The trim removed 2 bases at V and 2 bases at J, leaving 8 bases unmatched. Germline CDR1 reads KGHSH; CDR2 reads LQKENI. The CDR3 extends over 19 amino acids.

CDR3 region: CASSFGGVDGYTF. CDR3 in DNA: TGCGCCAGCAGCTTCGGAGGGGTTGATGGCTACACCTTC. The V and J genes are TRBV5-1 and TRBJ1-2; D possibly corresponds to TRBD1 (5 bases). The CDR3 is made up of 13 amino acids. Germline assignment: CDR1 SGHRS and CDR2 YFSETQ. Trimming removed 2 bases at V and 6 bases at J, with 11 bases between.

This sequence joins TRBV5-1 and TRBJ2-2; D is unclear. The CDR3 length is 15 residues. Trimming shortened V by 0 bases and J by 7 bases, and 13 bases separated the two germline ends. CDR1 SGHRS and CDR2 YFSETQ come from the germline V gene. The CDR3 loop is CASSLGSGDIGELFF. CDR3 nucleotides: TGCGCCAGCAGCTTGGGAAGTGGAGATATCGGGGAGCTGTTTTTT.

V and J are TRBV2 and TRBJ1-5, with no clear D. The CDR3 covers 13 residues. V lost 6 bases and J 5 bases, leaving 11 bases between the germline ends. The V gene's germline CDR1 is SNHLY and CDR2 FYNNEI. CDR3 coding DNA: TGTGCCAGCAGCGGGGTGGAGGATCAGCCCCAGCATTTT. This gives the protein CASSGVEDQPQHF. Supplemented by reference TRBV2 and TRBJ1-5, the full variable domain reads EPEVTQTPSHQVTQMGQEVILRCVPISNHLYFYWYRQILGQKVEFLVSFYNNEISEKSEIFDDQFSVERPDGSNFTLKIRSTKLEDSAMYFCASSGVEDQPQHFGDGTRLSIL.

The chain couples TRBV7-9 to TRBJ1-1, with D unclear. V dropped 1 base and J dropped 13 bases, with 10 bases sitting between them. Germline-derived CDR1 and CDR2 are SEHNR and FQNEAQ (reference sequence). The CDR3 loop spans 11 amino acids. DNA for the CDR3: TGTGCCAGCAGCTTAGGCACGGAGGATTTCTTT. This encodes CASSLGTEDFF. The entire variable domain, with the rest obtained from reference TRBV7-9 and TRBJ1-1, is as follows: DTGVSQNPRHKITKRGQNVTFRCDPISEHNRLYWYRQTLGQGPEFLTYFQNEAQLEKSRLLSDRFSAERPKGSFSTLEIQRTEQGDSAMYLCASSLGTEDFFGQGTRLTVV.

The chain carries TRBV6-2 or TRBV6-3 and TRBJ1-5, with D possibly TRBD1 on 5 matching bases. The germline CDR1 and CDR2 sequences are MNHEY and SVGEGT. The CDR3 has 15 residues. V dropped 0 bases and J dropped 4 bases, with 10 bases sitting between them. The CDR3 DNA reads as TGTGCCAGCAGTTACTCGAGTAGGGGAAATCAGCCCCAGCATTTT. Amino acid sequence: CASSYSSRGNQPQHF.

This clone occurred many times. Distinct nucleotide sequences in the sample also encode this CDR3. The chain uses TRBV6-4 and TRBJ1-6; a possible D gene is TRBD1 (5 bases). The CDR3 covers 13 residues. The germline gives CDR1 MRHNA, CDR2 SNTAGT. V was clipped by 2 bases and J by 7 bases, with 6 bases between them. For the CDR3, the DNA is TGTGCCAGCAGTGACCGGGACAATTCACCCCTCCACTTT. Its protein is CASSDRDNSPLHF.

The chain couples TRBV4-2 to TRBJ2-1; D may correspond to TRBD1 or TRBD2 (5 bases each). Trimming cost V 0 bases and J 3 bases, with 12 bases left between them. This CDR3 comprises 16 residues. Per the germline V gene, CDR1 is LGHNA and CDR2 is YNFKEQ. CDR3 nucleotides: TGTGCCAGCAGCCAAGACCAGGGAGTGTACTACAATGAGCAGTTCTTC. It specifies CASSQDQGVYYNEQFF.

In nucleotides, the CDR3 is TGTGCCAGCAGCGCACAGGGACAGGGACGGCGAGCTTTCTTT. Its protein is CASSAQGQGRRAFF. The chain has TRBV9 and TRBJ1-1; 9 bases are a match to TRBD1. There are 14 residues in the CDR3. CDR1 is SGDLS and CDR2 is YYNGEE in the germline V gene. Trimming cost V 3 bases and J 10 bases; bases outside gene matches: 10.

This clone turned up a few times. The CDR3 DNA reads as TGTGCCTGGAGTCCCACGGCGACGCCTACGCGTGGCTACACCTTC. It specifies CAWSPTATPTRGYTF. This rearrangement joins TRBV30 to TRBJ1-2; D is ambiguous. There are 15 residues in the CDR3. The V and J ends lost 2 bases and 7 bases respectively, with 20 bases between them. CDR1 and CDR2 from the germline V gene are GTSNPN and SVGIG (reference sequence).

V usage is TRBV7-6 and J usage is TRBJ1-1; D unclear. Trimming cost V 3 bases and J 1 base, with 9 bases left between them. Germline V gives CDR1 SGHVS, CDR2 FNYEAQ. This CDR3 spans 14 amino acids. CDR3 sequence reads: CASSFLDPNTEAFF. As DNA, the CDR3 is TGTGCCAGCAGCTTTTTGGATCCGAACACTGAAGCTTTCTTT.

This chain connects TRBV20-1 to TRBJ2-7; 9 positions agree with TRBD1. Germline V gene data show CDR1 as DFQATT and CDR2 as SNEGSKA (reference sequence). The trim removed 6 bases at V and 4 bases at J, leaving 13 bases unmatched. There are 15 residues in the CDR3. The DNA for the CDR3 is TGCAGTGCCAGTTCTCGGGACAGGGTAGTTTACGAGCAGTACTTC. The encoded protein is CSASSRDRVVYEQYF.

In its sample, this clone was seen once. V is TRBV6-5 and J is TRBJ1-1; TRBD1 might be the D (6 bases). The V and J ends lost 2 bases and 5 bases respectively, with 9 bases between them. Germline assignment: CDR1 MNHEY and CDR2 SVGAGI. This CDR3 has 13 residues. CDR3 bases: TGTGCCAGCAGTTACCCAGGGGATACTGAAGCTTTCTTT. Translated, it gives CASSYPGDTEAFF.

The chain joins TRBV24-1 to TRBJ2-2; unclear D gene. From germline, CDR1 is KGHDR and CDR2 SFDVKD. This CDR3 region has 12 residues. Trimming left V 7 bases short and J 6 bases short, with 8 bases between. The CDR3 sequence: CATSPVSGELFF. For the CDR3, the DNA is TGTGCCACCAGCCCAGTATCCGGGGAGCTGTTTTTT.

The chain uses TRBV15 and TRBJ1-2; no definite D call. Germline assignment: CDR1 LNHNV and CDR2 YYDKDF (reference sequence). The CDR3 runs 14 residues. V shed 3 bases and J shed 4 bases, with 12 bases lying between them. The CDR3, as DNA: TGTGCCACCAGCAGTGTTCCGGGAGGCTATGGCTACACCTTC. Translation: CATSSVPGGYGYTF.

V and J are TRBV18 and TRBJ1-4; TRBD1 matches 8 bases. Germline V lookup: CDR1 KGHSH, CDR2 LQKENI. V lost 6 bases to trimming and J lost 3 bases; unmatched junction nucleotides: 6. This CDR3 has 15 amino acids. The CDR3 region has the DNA TGTGCCAGCTCGGGACCGGGACAGGCTAATGAAAAACTGTTTTTT. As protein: CASSGPGQANEKLFF.

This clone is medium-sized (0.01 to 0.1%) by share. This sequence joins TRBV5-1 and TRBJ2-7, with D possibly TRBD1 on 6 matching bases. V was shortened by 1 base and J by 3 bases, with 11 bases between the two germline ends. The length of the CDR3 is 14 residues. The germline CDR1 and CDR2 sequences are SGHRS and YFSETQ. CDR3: CASSLYGQNYEQYF. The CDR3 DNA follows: TGCGCCAGCAGCTTGTATGGACAGAACTACGAGCAGTACTTC.

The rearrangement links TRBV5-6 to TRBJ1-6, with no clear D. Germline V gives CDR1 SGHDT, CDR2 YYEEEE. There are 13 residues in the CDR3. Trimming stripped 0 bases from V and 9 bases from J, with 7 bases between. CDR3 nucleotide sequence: TGTGCCAGCAGCTTGGATTCTTTTTCACCCCTCCACTTT. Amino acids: CASSLDSFSPLHF.

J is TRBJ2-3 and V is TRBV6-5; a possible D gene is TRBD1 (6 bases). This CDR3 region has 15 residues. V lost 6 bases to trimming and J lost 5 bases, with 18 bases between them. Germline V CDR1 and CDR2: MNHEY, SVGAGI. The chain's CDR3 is CASSHRALNKDTQYF. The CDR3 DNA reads TGTGCCAGCAGCCACAGGGCCTTAAACAAAGATACGCAGTATTTT.

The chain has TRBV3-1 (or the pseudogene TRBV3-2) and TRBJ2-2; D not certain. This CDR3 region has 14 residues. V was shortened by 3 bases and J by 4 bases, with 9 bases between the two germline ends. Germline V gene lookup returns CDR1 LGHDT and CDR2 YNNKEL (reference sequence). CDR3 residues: CASSHRAATGELFF. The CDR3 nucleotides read TGTGCCAGCAGCCATCGGGCGGCCACCGGGGAGCTGTTTTTT.

The DNA for the CDR3 is TGCAGCGTTCTACAGGGAGCACCTGGAAACACCATATATTTT. Translating it yields CSVLQGAPGNTIYF. The genes are TRBV29-1 and TRBJ1-3, with a possible D match to TRBD1 (6 bases). CDR1 is SQVTM, CDR2 ANQGSEA, per germline. The CDR3 runs 14 residues. With 5 bases removed from V and 2 bases from J, the gap between germline ends came to 13 bases. Variable domain in full (rest from reference TRBV29-1 and TRBJ1-3): SAVISQKPSRDICQRGTSLTIQCQVDSQVTMMFWYRQQPGQSLTLIATANQGSEATYESGFVIDKFPISRPNLTFSTLTVSNMSPEDSSIYLCSVLQGAPGNTIYFGEGSWLTVV.

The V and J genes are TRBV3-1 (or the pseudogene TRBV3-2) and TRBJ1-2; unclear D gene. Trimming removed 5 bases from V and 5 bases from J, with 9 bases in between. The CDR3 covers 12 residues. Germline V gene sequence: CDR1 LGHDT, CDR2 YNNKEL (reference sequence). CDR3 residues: CASSLIGYGYTF. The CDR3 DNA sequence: TGTGCCAGCAGCTTGATCGGTTATGGCTACACCTTC.